This T cell receptor beta chain emerged from a study of cytomegalovirus exposure and HLA in healthy donors. General study results and limits: The authors considered a cluster of highly shared sequence variants likely to be a sequencing artifact. According to reports, the classifier identified cytomegalovirus status with high specificity and sensitivity.

Only a few counts were recorded for this clone. Its target is unknown. This CDR3 region has 13 residues. Per the germline V gene, CDR1 is GTSNPN and CDR2 is SVGIG (reference sequence). V trimming: 8 bases; J trimming: 0 bases; junction bases outside the gene matches: 4. Primers: 60 Vbeta forward and 13 Jbeta reverse. Method: immunoSEQ multiplex PCR; TCRdb's copy keeps in-frame clones and lacks some. The sample comprises about 140,000 clones, about 81% of which are singletons, and roughly 8% rests with the top ten. The chain uses TRBV30 and TRBJ2-3; 8 bases map to TRBD2. The TCR was taken from a woman in her forties or fifties in good health and CMV-seropositive. Sequencing was done on a sample of PBMCs. The CDR3 loop is CARSGVSTDTQYF. The CDR3 DNA follows: TGTGCCCGTAGCGGGGTCAGCACAGATACGCAGTATTTT.